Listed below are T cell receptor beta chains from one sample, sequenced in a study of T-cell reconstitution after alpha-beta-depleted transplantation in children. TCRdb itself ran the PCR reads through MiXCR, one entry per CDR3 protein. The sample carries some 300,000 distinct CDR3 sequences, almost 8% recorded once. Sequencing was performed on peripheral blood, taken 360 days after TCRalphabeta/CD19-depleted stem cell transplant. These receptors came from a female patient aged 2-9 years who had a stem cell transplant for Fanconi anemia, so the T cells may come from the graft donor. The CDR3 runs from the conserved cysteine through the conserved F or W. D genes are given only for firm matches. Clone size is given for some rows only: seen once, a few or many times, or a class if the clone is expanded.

CASSYPAGRGEAFF	TGTGCCAGCAGTTACCCGGCAGGGAGGGGTGAAGCTTTCTTT	many	TRBJ1-1	NA	TRBV6-5
CASSLVHREGTDTQYF	TGTGCCAGCAGCTTAGTCCACAGGGAGGGCACAGATACGCAGTATTTT	many	TRBJ2-3	NA	TRBV7-3
CASSPLQGMDEQYF	TGTGCCAGCTCACCACTACAGGGGATGGACGAGCAGTACTTC	few	TRBJ2-7	TRBD1	TRBV18
CASSYTSGGGDTQYF	TGTGCCAGCAGTTACACTAGCGGGGGAGGAGATACGCAGTATTTT	many	TRBJ2-3	TRBD2	TRBV6-2/TRBV6-3
CATSRDLGRHQETQYF	TGTGCCACCAGCAGAGATCTAGGGAGGCACCAAGAGACCCAGTACTTC	many	TRBJ2-5	NA	TRBV15
CSARAGLGYQETQYF	TGCAGTGCTAGGGCGGGGCTCGGTTACCAAGAGACCCAGTACTTC	few	TRBJ2-5	NA	TRBV20-1
CASSQESPAGLYQETQYF	TGTGCCAGCAGCCAAGAAAGTCCAGCGGGGTTGTACCAAGAGACCCAGTACTTC	NA	TRBJ2-5	TRBD2	TRBV14
CASTRTGGGSYNSPLHF	TGTGCCAGCACCCGGACAGGGGGCGGTTCCTATAATTCACCCCTCCACTTT	NA	TRBJ1-6	TRBD1	TRBV2
CASSRFINTEAFF	TGTGCCAGTAGCCGATTCATCAACACTGAAGCTTTCTTT	few	TRBJ1-1	NA	TRBV19
CASSPGTDYEQYF	TGTGCCAGCAGCCCCGGGACCGACTACGAGCAGTACTTC	many	TRBJ2-7	NA	TRBV11-3
CASSEANRVIDEQFF	TGTGCCAGCAGTGAGGCGAACAGGGTTATCGATGAGCAGTTCTTC	NA	TRBJ2-1	NA	TRBV2
CASSLGQLSTDTQYF	TGCGCCAGCAGCTTAGGGCAGCTAAGCACAGATACGCAGTATTTT	many	TRBJ2-3	NA	TRBV5-1
CASSQIQGPSTDTQYF	TGTGCCAGCAGCCAGATACAGGGGCCAAGCACAGATACGCAGTATTTT	few	TRBJ2-3	TRBD1	TRBV5-5
CASSGQGSGANVLTF	TGCGCCAGCAGCGGACAGGGGTCCGGGGCCAACGTCCTGACTTTC	many	TRBJ2-6	TRBD1	TRBV5-1
CASSQDAQGARNQPQHF	TGCGCCAGCAGCCAAGATGCACAGGGGGCGAGGAATCAGCCCCAGCATTTT	many	TRBJ1-5	TRBD1	TRBV4-1
CASSWGGGYTF	TGTGCCAGCAGTTGGGGAGGAGGCTACACCTTC	few	TRBJ1-2	NA	TRBV6-2/TRBV6-3
CASSLIQGLYYGYTF	TGTGCCAGCAGTTTAATACAGGGGCTATACTATGGCTACACCTTC	few	TRBJ1-2	TRBD1	TRBV28
CAISERRGPSTDTQYF	TGTGCCATCAGTGAGCGACGGGGACCTAGCACAGATACGCAGTATTTT	many	TRBJ2-3	NA	TRBV10-3
CSGGQGYTEAFF	TGCAGCGGGGGACAGGGGTACACTGAAGCTTTCTTT	many	TRBJ1-1	TRBD1	TRBV29-1
CASILGTANTGELFF	TGTGCCAGCATCCTCGGGACAGCGAACACCGGGGAGCTGTTTTTT	many	TRBJ2-2	TRBD1	TRBV7-2
CASSQGRTEADTQYF	TGTGCCAGCAGCCAAGGGAGGACGGAAGCAGATACGCAGTATTTT	NA	TRBJ2-3	NA	TRBV3-1
CASSYELASYEQYF	TGTGCCAGCAGTTACGAGCTAGCCTCCTACGAGCAGTACTTC	few	TRBJ2-7	NA	TRBV6-2/TRBV6-3
CASSLSLAGADTQYF	TGTGCCAGCAGTTTATCCCTAGCGGGGGCAGATACGCAGTATTTT	many	TRBJ2-3	TRBD2	TRBV27
CSASIRGGTQYF	TGCAGTGCTTCGATCAGGGGAGGTACGCAGTATTTT	few	TRBJ2-3	NA	TRBV20-1
CASSFPSGGTVTQYF	TGTGCCAGCAGTTTTCCTAGCGGGGGGACGGTGACCCAGTACTTC	few	TRBJ2-5	TRBD2	TRBV12-3/TRBV12-4
CASSLAHFTNNEQFF	TGTGCCAGCAGCTTAGCCCACTTCACCAACAATGAGCAGTTCTTC	many	TRBJ2-1	NA	TRBV11-2
CASSYSGFGNQPQHF	TGTGCCAGCAGTTACTCCGGGTTCGGCAATCAGCCCCAGCATTTT	NA	TRBJ1-5	NA	TRBV6-5
CASSGGRQYF	TGTGCCAGCAGTGGAGGACGGCAGTACTTC	many	TRBJ2-7	NA	TRBV2
CASSGLGHQSYQFF	TGTGCCAGCAGTGGATTGGGGCACCAGTCTTATCAGTTCTTC	many	TRBJ2-1	NA	TRBV25-1
CSVVRGYTEAFF	TGCAGCGTTGTAAGGGGATACACTGAAGCTTTCTTT	many	TRBJ1-1	NA	TRBV29-1
CSASRGQGLSYGYTF	TGCAGTGCTAGCAGGGGACAAGGACTTTCCTATGGCTACACCTTC	few	TRBJ1-2	NA	TRBV20-1
CASSTTGNTIYF	TGTGCCAGTAGCACCACAGGAAACACCATATATTTT	NA	TRBJ1-3	NA	TRBV19
CASSQQALENSPLHF	TGTGCCAGCAGTCAACAGGCCCTGGAGAATTCACCCCTCCACTTT	many	TRBJ1-6	NA	TRBV28
CASSRQGGTDTQYF	TGTGCCAGCAGCAGACAGGGGGGCACAGATACGCAGTATTTT	few	TRBJ2-3	TRBD1	TRBV28
CASSEGTGRFEQYF	TGTGCCAGCAGTGAAGGGACAGGACGTTTCGAGCAGTACTTC	many	TRBJ2-7	TRBD1	TRBV2
CATLAYNEQFF	TGTGCCACCTTGGCCTACAATGAGCAGTTCTTC	NA	TRBJ2-1	NA	TRBV6-5
CASSLAGSGGAGETQYF	TGTGCCAGCAGCTTAGCTGGTAGCGGGGGGGCCGGAGAGACCCAGTACTTC	NA	TRBJ2-5	TRBD2	TRBV7-2
CASSLDTPNTGELFF	TGCGCCAGCAGCTTGGACACGCCCAACACCGGGGAGCTGTTTTTT	many	TRBJ2-2	NA	TRBV5-1
CSVVTGTGGVAFF	TGCAGCGTTGTGACCGGGACAGGGGGCGTTGCTTTCTTT	many	TRBJ1-1	TRBD1	TRBV29-1
CASSLRGTSDDEQFF	TGCGCCAGCAGCCTAAGGGGGACTAGTGACGATGAGCAGTTCTTC	many	TRBJ2-1	TRBD2	TRBV4-3
CASSFAGAENTEAFF	TGTGCCAGCAGTTTCGCGGGGGCCGAAAACACTGAAGCTTTCTTT	few	TRBJ1-1	NA	TRBV28
CSARSGLAAPGSYNEQFF	TGCAGTGCTAGATCGGGACTAGCCGCCCCCGGTTCCTACAATGAGCAGTTCTTC	many	TRBJ2-1	TRBD2	TRBV20-1
CASSLGLARTDTQYF	TGCGCCAGCAGCTTGGGGCTAGCGCGCACAGATACGCAGTATTTT	many	TRBJ2-3	NA	TRBV5-1
CASSSSDTTPYNEQFF	TGTGCCAGCAGCTCCTCGGACACAACCCCCTACAATGAGCAGTTCTTC	few	TRBJ2-1	NA	TRBV7-6
CASISRLAGGRVSYNEQFF	TGTGCCAGCATTAGTAGACTAGCGGGAGGGCGAGTCTCCTACAATGAGCAGTTCTTC	NA	TRBJ2-1	TRBD2	TRBV27
CASSEPYSMNTEAFF	TGTGCCAGCAGTGAACCGTACTCCATGAACACTGAAGCTTTCTTT	many	TRBJ1-1	NA	TRBV6-1
CASSPEWTGNNSPLHF	TGCGCCAGCAGCCCGGAATGGACAGGGAATAATTCACCCCTCCACTTT	many	TRBJ1-6	TRBD1	TRBV4-3
CAISEQGSGQPQHF	TGTGCCATCAGTGAGCAGGGTTCGGGTCAGCCCCAGCATTTT	NA	TRBJ1-5	NA	TRBV10-3
CASREGGVRADTQYF	TGTGCCAGCCGAGAGGGCGGCGTGAGGGCAGATACGCAGTATTTT	few	TRBJ2-3	NA	TRBV28
CASSFLAGATNEKLFF	TGTGCCAGCAGTTTCCTCGCGGGGGCAACTAATGAAAAACTGTTTTTT	NA	TRBJ1-4	NA	TRBV28
CSADTPIPTGELFF	TGCAGTGCCGATACCCCAATTCCTACCGGGGAGCTGTTTTTT	medium-sized	TRBJ2-2	NA	TRBV20-1
CAISDRGDEKLFF	TGTGCCATCAGTGACAGGGGAGATGAAAAACTGTTTTTT	NA	TRBJ1-4	NA	TRBV10-3
CASNIYDTGELFF	TGTGCCAGCAACATCTACGACACCGGGGAGCTGTTTTTT	many	TRBJ2-2	NA	TRBV9
CASSQTGTGKAFF	TGTGCCAGCAGTCAGACCGGGACAGGCAAAGCTTTCTTT	NA	TRBJ1-1	TRBD1	TRBV11-3
CSARHDRDDVDTQYF	TGCAGTGCTAGACACGACAGGGATGATGTAGATACGCAGTATTTT	many	TRBJ2-3	TRBD1	TRBV20-1
CASSSTAQETQYF	TGTGCCAGCTCATCGACCGCACAAGAGACCCAGTACTTC	many	TRBJ2-5	NA	TRBV18